This T cell receptor beta chain derives from a study of blood T cell repertoires in COVID-19. Study details: Samples of COVID-19 (acute and convalescent) were obtained from the United States, Italy and Spain. Nucleic acid was either cDNA or gDNA, and it came from T cells, B-cell-depleted T cells, or PBMCs.

This CDR3 contains 13 residues. CDR1 is SGHTA and CDR2 is FQGTGA in the germline V gene. V was clipped by 2 bases and J by 6 bases; unmatched bases: 4. The authors' processing: The assay estimated nucleated cells by amplifying reference gene primers. This table comes from immunoSEQ multiplex PCR, and its TCRdb copy is limited to in-frame clones, with some not included. V, J and clone size are taken as reported in that table, and D and trimming were inferred from the DNA itself. The top ten hold 6% to 8% of the sample, which has about 60,000 clones, over 80% seen once. Sequencing was done on a sample of peripheral blood. This clonotype was obtained from a human donor in a cohort sampled during active COVID-19. The chain is built from TRBV7-3 and TRBJ2-7, with TRBD1 matching over 7 bases. CDR3 region: CASSLLAGGEQYF. In nucleotides, the CDR3 is TGTGCCAGCAGCTTACTGGCAGGGGGCGAGCAGTACTTC.